This passage covers 15 T cell receptor beta chains from one sample sequenced in a study of T cell changes during pregnancy in multiple sclerosis. The assay was immunoSEQ multiplex PCR, and TCRdb's table has in-frame clones only and misses some. The sample yields about 40,000 clones, just over 90% seen once. The sequenced sample was peripheral blood, obtained before pregnancy. These receptors all stem from a female donor with multiple sclerosis, enrolled in a pregnancy study.

This chain connects TRBV6-1 to TRBJ1-1; tentatively, D is TRBD1 (6 bases). The CDR3 sequence is 12 residues long. Per germline, CDR1 MNHNS and CDR2 SASEGT. V was shortened by 0 bases and J by 10 bases, with 9 bases between the two germline ends. Here the CDR3 reads CASSEAGTRAFF. CDR3 coding DNA: TGTGCCAGCAGTGAAGCCGGGACAAGAGCTTTCTTT.

The chain uses TRBV4-1 and TRBJ1-6; 7 bases match TRBD1. The V segment lost 3 bases and the J segment 6 bases; nucleotides outside the gene matches: 8. Germline V gives CDR1 MGHRA, CDR2 YSYEKL. The CDR3 is 16 residues long. CDR3: CASSQGTGQANSPLHF. CDR3 DNA: TGCGCCAGCAGCCAGGGAACTGGACAGGCTAATTCACCCCTCCACTTT.

This clone showed up just a few times. The chain recombines TRBV6-1 with TRBJ2-5; D unresolved. The CDR3 is 11 residues long. V dropped 8 bases and J dropped 2 bases, with 6 bases sitting between them. CDR1 is MNHNS, CDR2 SASEGT, per germline. Written as DNA, the CDR3 is TGTGCCAGCCGGGTGCAAGAGACCCAGTACTTC. Translating it yields CASRVQETQYF.

The chain carries TRBV4-3 and TRBJ2-7; D perhaps matches TRBD2 (6 bases). Germline V gene lookup returns CDR1 LGHNA and CDR2 YSLEER. Trimming stripped 1 base from V and 4 bases from J, with 14 bases between. The CDR3 spans 15 residues. CDR3 loop: CASSQGGGKGYEQYF. The CDR3 DNA is TGCGCCAGCAGCCAAGGAGGCGGGAAGGGATACGAGCAGTACTTC.

The J gene is TRBJ2-7, the V gene TRBV21-1; the listed D gene, TRBD2, was not tested against the DNA. TRBV21-1 is noted as a pseudogene. The CDR3 loop spans 17 amino acids. The chain's CDR3 is CASSKGLTSDDLGEQYF. The DNA of the CDR3 is TGTGCCAGCAGCAAAGGGCTTACTAGCGATGATTTAGGCGAGCAGTACTTC.

V is TRBV7-8 and J is TRBJ2-5; 7 bases line up with TRBD1. CDR3 length: 17 residues. The germline gives CDR1 SGHVS, CDR2 FQNEAQ. V trimming: 5 bases; J trimming: 0 bases; junction bases outside the gene matches: 12. The CDR3 bases are TGTGCCAGCAGCCACTCCCCTCGGACAGGAAACCAAGAGACCCAGTACTTC. Translating it yields CASSHSPRTGNQETQYF.

This clone was seen once. The gene calls are TRBV5-4 and TRBJ2-7; TRBD2 matches 7 bases. V was pared by 2 bases and J by 5 bases, with 10 bases of the junction left unmatched. The CDR3 extends over 15 amino acids. CDR1 is SGHNT, CDR2 YYREEE, per germline (reference sequence). The CDR3 DNA reads as TGTGCCAGCAGCTTCCAGGCGGGAGAGATAGACGAGCAGTACTTC. Encoded protein: CASSFQAGEIDEQYF.

This clone was seen only once. The V and J genes are TRBV7-2 and TRBJ1-2, with 7 nucleotides matching TRBD1. Germline V gene data show CDR1 as SGHTA and CDR2 as FQGNSA. J gave up 2 bases and V 6 bases, and 6 bases lay outside the gene matches. This CDR3 has 14 residues. The CDR3 is CASRSGGINYGYTF. The CDR3 DNA reads TGTGCCAGCAGATCAGGGGGAATCAACTATGGCTACACCTTC.

CDR3 DNA: TGCGCCAGCAGTGAGTCCCCCACAGCAAACACTGAAGCTTTCTTT. Its translation: CASSESPTANTEAFF. This rearrangement joins TRBV10-1 to TRBJ1-1; D remains unclear. The V end lost 0 bases, the J end lost 2 bases, and 10 bases lay between the germline ends. Germline V gives CDR1 WNHNN, CDR2 SYGVQD (reference sequence). This CDR3 is built from 15 residues.

The chain couples TRBV7-9 to TRBJ2-7, with 7 bases lining up with TRBD1. V was clipped by 5 bases and J by 4 bases; unmatched bases: 8. Looked up from germline, CDR1 is SEHNR and CDR2 is FQNEAQ (reference sequence). The CDR3 runs to 14 residues. The CDR3 nucleotides are TGTGCCAGCAGCCGAGACAGGGTAGCGTACGAGCAGTACTTC. Residues: CASSRDRVAYEQYF.

This clone was detected once. The rearrangement links TRBV2 to TRBJ2-3; D is unclear. V was cut by 7 bases and J by 2 bases, with 4 bases left in between. Looked up from germline, CDR1 is SNHLY and CDR2 is FYNNEI. This CDR3 is built from 11 residues. The CDR3 DNA reads as TGTGCCAGCACCTCCACAGATACGCAGTATTTT. Protein product: CASTSTDTQYF.

The chain employs TRBV25-1 and TRBJ1-6, with D possibly TRBD1 on 5 matching bases. The CDR3 loop spans 12 amino acids. V was shortened by 4 bases and J by 13 bases, with 11 bases between the two germline ends. In germline, CDR1 is MGHDK, CDR2 SYGVNS. This CDR3 reads CASSAAGVPLHF. The DNA of the CDR3 is TGTGCCAGCAGTGCAGCGGGGGTGCCCCTCCACTTT.

The chain is built from TRBV25-1 and TRBJ2-2; possibly TRBD1 for D (6 bases). Deletions cut 5 bases from V and 3 bases from J, with 13 bases between. CDR3 size: 15 residues. The germline V gene encodes CDR1 MGHDK and CDR2 SYGVNS. CDR3 coding DNA: TGTGCCAGCAGTAGAACAGGGCCGTACACCGGGGAGCTGTTTTTT. This sequence encodes CASSRTGPYTGELFF.

In this sample, this clone turned up once. The rearrangement links TRBV13 to TRBJ1-2; TRBD1 aligns across 7 bases. CDR1 is PRHDT and CDR2 is FYEKMQ in the germline V gene (reference sequence). The CDR3 spans 16 residues. The J segment lost 2 bases and the V segment lost 2 bases, leaving 8 bases of the junction unmatched. The DNA for the CDR3 is TGTGCCAGCAGCTTAAATCAGGGGGTACTCAACTATGGCTACACCTTC. The encoded protein is CASSLNQGVLNYGYTF.

CDR3 in DNA: TGTGCCAGCAGCTTATGGGGGAGGGGTTATCTTCTGAACACTGAAGCTTTCTTT. Encoded protein: CASSLWGRGYLLNTEAFF. This chain uses TRBV7-2 with TRBJ1-1, with a possible D match to TRBD1 (5 bases). The CDR3 is 18 amino acids. V was shortened by 2 bases and J by 0 bases, with 19 bases between the two germline ends. The germline gives CDR1 SGHTA, CDR2 FQGNSA.